Each of the 31 T cell receptor beta chains below was sequenced from the same sample in a study of T cell clonotyping in hematopoietic cell transplantation. Clones were sequenced by immunoSEQ multiplex PCR, and TCRdb holds only the in-frame ones, with some missing. The sample includes approximately 41,000 clones, 85% of them seen just once. Indicated time point: recipient sample about 28 days before transplant, after cytoreduction. The sequenced sample was peripheral blood mononuclear cells, obtained before stem cell transplant. The receptor source for this set is a man aged 55 to 70 with acute myeloid leukemia. Some clones in this sample may be carry-over from other donors' samples.

V usage is TRBV19 and J usage is TRBJ2-7; D ambiguous. V was clipped by 6 bases and J by 0 bases, with 12 bases between them. CDR3 length: 14 residues. Germline CDR1 is LNHDA and CDR2 is SQIVND (reference sequence). The CDR3 nucleotides read TGTGCCAGTAGCCCGACATGGGTCTCCTACGAGCAGTACTTC. Amino acids: CASSPTWVSYEQYF.

The J gene is TRBJ2-7, the V gene TRBV7-2; TRBD2 matches 7 bases. Germline loops: CDR1 SGHTA, CDR2 FQGNSA. The J segment lost 2 bases and the V segment lost 2 bases, leaving 3 bases of the junction unmatched. CDR3 size: 14 residues. The CDR3 reads CASSLQAGAYEQYF. CDR3 bases: TGTGCCAGCAGCTTACAGGCGGGGGCCTACGAGCAGTACTTC. Variable domain in full (rest from reference TRBV7-2 and TRBJ2-7): GAGVSQSPSNKVTEKGKDVELRCDPISGHTALYWYRQSLGQGLEFLIYFQGNSAPDKSGLPSDRFSAERTGGSVSTLTIQRTQQEDSAVYLCASSLQAGAYEQYFGPGTRLTVT.

The chain employs TRBV28 and TRBJ2-2; no firm D call. The V gene's germline CDR1 is MDHEN and CDR2 SYDVKM. V was clipped by 10 bases and J by 1 base, with 16 bases between them. This CDR3 region has 15 residues. The CDR3: CAIHKAWENTGELFF. CDR3 nucleotides: TGTGCCATTCACAAGGCCTGGGAGAACACCGGGGAGCTGTTTTTT.

The table lists this clone with a few counts. J is TRBJ2-7 and V is TRBV7-3; TRBD1 matches 10 bases. Unmatched junction bases numbered 9, after V lost 5 bases and J lost 2 bases. Germline lookup yields CDR1 SGHTA and CDR2 FQGTGA. This CDR3 contains 16 residues. CDR3 in DNA: TGTGCCAGCAGCCACAAAGGGGACAGGGGTACCTACGAGCAGTACTTC. Its translation: CASSHKGDRGTYEQYF.

This clone came up once. The chain has TRBV7-3 and TRBJ2-7; tentatively, D is TRBD2 (5 bases). The CDR3 consists of 13 residues. Trimming left V 5 bases short and J 5 bases short, with 13 bases between. Germline CDR1 reads SGHTA; CDR2 reads FQGTGA. The CDR3 region has the DNA TGTGCCAGCAGCCCTAGCCCTCTGGACGAGCAGTACTTC. This codes for CASSPSPLDEQYF.

The chain employs TRBV29-1 and TRBJ1-5; D is uncertain. This CDR3 contains 12 residues. Germline V gene data show CDR1 as SQVTM and CDR2 as ANQGSEA. V was trimmed by 7 bases and J by 7 bases, leaving 14 bases between them. CDR3 protein: CSAREGGQPQHF. In DNA, the CDR3 is TGCAGCGCCCGGGAGGGTGGGCAGCCCCAGCATTTT.

This chain joins TRBV30 and TRBJ2-3, with 7 bases lining up with TRBD1. The germline CDR1 and CDR2 sequences are GTSNPN and SVGIG (reference sequence). This CDR3 is built from 16 residues. The J segment lost 1 base and the V segment lost 1 base, leaving 8 bases of the junction unmatched. CDR3 amino acids: CAWSGQTGVGTDTQYF. Written as DNA, the CDR3 is TGTGCCTGGAGTGGTCAAACAGGGGTCGGCACAGATACGCAGTATTTT. The variable domain in full, completed from reference TRBV30 and TRBJ2-3, reads SQTIHQWPATLVQPVGSPLSLECTVEGTSNPNLYWYRQAAGRGLQLLFYSVGIGQISSEVPQNLSASRPQDRQFILSSKKLLLSDSGFYLCAWSGQTGVGTDTQYFGPGTRLTVL.

This clone was found once. This chain uses TRBV4-1 with TRBJ1-5; D remains unclear. V lost 4 bases to trimming and J lost 6 bases, with 10 bases between them. CDR1 is MGHRA, CDR2 YSYEKL, per germline. This CDR3 has 13 residues. The CDR3 loop is CASSLVFGQPQHF. CDR3 in DNA: TGCGCCAGCAGCCTAGTCTTTGGTCAGCCCCAGCATTTT.

This clone occurred once. V is TRBV10-3 and J is TRBJ1-1; a possible D gene is TRBD1 (6 bases). Germline assignment: CDR1 ENHRY and CDR2 SYGVKD. The CDR3 has 13 amino acids. V was cut by 4 bases and J by 6 bases, with 12 bases left in between. The chain's CDR3 is CAISATGTAEAFF. CDR3 coding DNA: TGTGCCATCAGTGCTACAGGGACGGCTGAAGCTTTCTTT.

The rearrangement links TRBV7-3 to TRBJ2-5; D ambiguous. V lost 2 bases and J lost 1, with 8 bases in between. CDR3 length equals 14 residues. CDR1 is SGHTA, CDR2 FQGTGA, per germline. For the CDR3, the DNA is TGTGCCAGCAGCTTATCGAACAGCCAAGAGACCCAGTACTTC. This encodes CASSLSNSQETQYF.

The J gene is TRBJ2-2, the V gene TRBV30, with 9 bases aligning to TRBD1. V lost 2 bases, J lost 3 bases, and 7 bases stayed unmatched. Per the germline V gene, CDR1 is GTSNPN and CDR2 is SVGIG (reference sequence). The CDR3 is 16 amino acids. The CDR3 DNA reads TGTGCCTGGAGTCTCTCGTACAGGGGGCACACCGGGGAGCTGTTTTTT. Protein: CAWSLSYRGHTGELFF.

This chain connects TRBV5-1 to TRBJ2-7, with unresolved D. The CDR3 length is 13 residues. CDR1 is SGHRS and CDR2 is YFSETQ in the germline V gene. V was trimmed by 4 bases and J by 3 bases, leaving 11 bases between them. The CDR3 DNA follows: TGCGCCAGCAGCCTGGACGGAAACTACGAGCAGTACTTC. It yields the protein CASSLDGNYEQYF.

This rearrangement joins TRBV28 to TRBJ2-2; TRBD2 is a possible D gene (6 bases). The ends were cut back, 5 bases at V and 2 bases at J, with 33 bases in the middle. Germline assignment: CDR1 MDHEN and CDR2 SYDVKM. The CDR3 length is 22 residues. The CDR3 loop is CASSHNPRTGLGLRSNTGELFF. The DNA of the CDR3 is TGTGCCAGCAGTCACAACCCCCGCACGGGACTGGGTTTGAGGAGCAACACCGGGGAGCTGTTTTTT.

This chain connects TRBV7-2 to TRBJ2-5; 10 positions match TRBD1. The CDR3 runs to 14 residues. V lost 9 bases, J lost 3 bases, and 7 bases stayed unmatched. From germline, CDR1 is SGHTA and CDR2 FQGNSA. CDR3 region: CASGGDRGKETQYF. In DNA form, the CDR3 reads TGTGCCAGTGGGGGGGACAGGGGAAAAGAGACCCAGTACTTC.

This clone appeared once. This chain uses TRBV4-3 with TRBJ1-2; the D is unclear. CDR1 is LGHNA, CDR2 YSLEER, per germline. The CDR3 length is 14 residues. Trimming cost V 4 bases and J 8 bases, with 17 bases left between them. CDR3 region: CASSLATGGEGYTF. The CDR3 DNA follows: TGCGCCAGCAGCCTAGCGACGGGTGGGGAGGGCTACACCTTC.

Worth noting for this clone: The junction does not match germline at one end; this may be a read error. The V and J genes are TRBV6-6 and TRBJ1-2, with no clear D. The germline V gene encodes CDR1 MNHNY and CDR2 SVGAGI (reference sequence). The CDR3 extends over 15 amino acids. The CDR3 spells CASSPSSGLGWLVEF. The CDR3 DNA is TGTGCCAGCAGTCCTTCTTCCGGCTTGGGGTGGTTAGTGGAGTTC.

The chain couples TRBV4-2 to TRBJ2-7, with 9 bases aligning to TRBD2. There are 16 residues in the CDR3. The trim removed 0 bases at V and 6 bases at J, leaving 9 bases unmatched. Germline values: CDR1 LGHNA, CDR2 YNFKEQ. CDR3 loop: CASSQDWASGASEQYF. The CDR3 coding sequence is TGTGCCAGCAGCCAAGATTGGGCTAGCGGGGCTTCCGAGCAGTACTTC.

The rearrangement links TRBV30 to TRBJ1-1; possible D gene TRBD1, 6 bases. Trimming cost V 2 bases and J 0 bases, with 10 bases left between them. Germline V gene sequence: CDR1 GTSNPN, CDR2 SVGIG (reference sequence). The CDR3 extends over 14 amino acids. CDR3 in DNA: TGTGCCTGGAGTCAAGACAGGTTGAACACTGAAGCTTTCTTT. This codes for CAWSQDRLNTEAFF.

The chain joins TRBV14 to TRBJ1-6, with 7 bases matching TRBD1. CDR3 length equals 14 residues. V gave up 4 bases and J gave up 10 bases; unmatched junction bases: 7. From germline, CDR1 is SGHDN and CDR2 FVKESK. The CDR3 loop is CASSPQGVRSPLHF. The CDR3 DNA reads TGTGCCAGCAGCCCTCAGGGGGTACGGTCACCCCTCCACTTT.

The rearrangement uses TRBV5-6 and TRBJ1-6; tentatively, D is TRBD1 (5 bases). This CDR3 has 14 residues. Germline values: CDR1 SGHDT, CDR2 YYEEEE. Trimming removed 4 bases at V and 8 bases at J, with 13 bases between. The CDR3 nucleotides are TGTGCCAGCAGCGACCGGGGCGCGCATTCACCCCTCCACTTT. Protein sequence: CASSDRGAHSPLHF.

This clone has only one observation. The chain combines TRBV28 with TRBJ2-2, with TRBD1 identical over 7 bases. Germline V gene lookup returns CDR1 MDHEN and CDR2 SYDVKM. The CDR3 covers 15 residues. The trim removed 2 bases at V and 3 bases at J, leaving 3 bases unmatched. The CDR3 DNA reads TGTGCCAGCAGTTTAAACAGGGGCTACACCGGGGAGCTGTTTTTT. Its translation is CASSLNRGYTGELFF.

J is TRBJ1-3 and V is TRBV13; no clear D gene. This CDR3 has 15 amino acids. Germline CDR1 reads PRHDT; CDR2 reads FYEKMQ (reference sequence). V lost 4 bases to trimming and J lost 0 bases, with 10 bases between them. CDR3 DNA: TGTGCCAGCAGCTCAGGAATTTCCTCTGGAAACACCATATATTTT. It yields the protein CASSSGISSGNTIYF. The variable domain in full, completed from reference TRBV13 and TRBJ1-3, reads AAGVIQSPRHLIKEKRETATLKCYPIPRHDTVYWYQQGPGQDPQFLISFYEKMQSDKGSIPDRFSAQQFSDYHSELNMSSLELGDSALYFCASSSGISSGNTIYFGEGSWLTVV.

This chain connects TRBV19 to TRBJ2-5; no clear D gene. Germline CDR1 LNHDA, CDR2 SQIVND (reference sequence). With 0 bases removed from V and 2 bases from J, the gap between germline ends came to 10 bases. This CDR3 is 15 amino acids long. For the CDR3, the DNA is TGTGCCAGTAGTATAGATCACACGAGACAAGAGACCCAGTACTTC. Its protein product is CASSIDHTRQETQYF.

The chain has TRBV30 and TRBJ2-3; D is ambiguous. CDR3 length: 14 amino acids. Germline CDR1 and CDR2: GTSNPN and SVGIG (reference sequence). Trimming took 5 bases from V and 1 from J, leaving 13 bases between them. Here the CDR3 reads CAWGMAKGTDTQYF. The CDR3 region has the DNA TGTGCCTGGGGGATGGCTAAGGGCACAGATACGCAGTATTTT.

The rearrangement links TRBV2 to TRBJ2-1, with unresolved D. Germline V lookup: CDR1 SNHLY, CDR2 FYNNEI. This CDR3 comprises 12 residues. V was clipped by 6 bases and J by 7 bases, with 10 bases between them. In DNA form, the CDR3 reads TGTGCCAGCAGCCTAGTTGAAAATGAGCAGTTCTTC. This gives the protein CASSLVENEQFF.

The chain links TRBV4-1 to TRBJ1-5; 8 bases line up with TRBD1. The J segment lost 3 bases and the V segment lost 4 bases, leaving 8 bases of the junction unmatched. The CDR3 contains 16 residues. CDR1 and CDR2 from the germline V gene are MGHRA and YSYEKL. CDR3 sequence: CASSLLTGGYNQPQHF. DNA for the CDR3: TGCGCCAGCAGCCTCCTTACAGGGGGATACAATCAGCCCCAGCATTTT.

The rearrangement joins TRBV9 to TRBJ2-7, with D perhaps matching TRBD1 (5 bases). The CDR3 is 13 amino acids. V lost 0 bases to trimming and J lost 4 bases, with 8 bases between them. Germline CDR1 reads SGDLS; CDR2 reads YYNGEE. The CDR3: CASSVATEYEQYF. The CDR3 DNA reads as TGTGCCAGCAGCGTAGCGACAGAATACGAGCAGTACTTC.

This clone was counted once. The CDR3 coding sequence is TGCGCCAGCAGCACCGGGACAGGGAGTGTACTTTCCGAGCAGTACTTC. Protein sequence: CASSTGTGSVLSEQYF. The chain couples TRBV5-1 to TRBJ2-7; 9 bases align to TRBD1. This CDR3 contains 16 residues. Germline loops: CDR1 SGHRS, CDR2 YFSETQ. Trimming removed 4 bases from V and 6 bases from J; junction bases left unmatched: 14. The whole variable domain, filled in from reference TRBV5-1 and TRBJ2-7, reads KAGVTQTPRYLIKTRGQQVTLSCSPISGHRSVSWYQQTPGQGLQFLFEYFSETQRNKGNFPGRFSGRQFSNSRSEMNVSTLELGDSALYLCASSTGTGSVLSEQYFGPGTRLTVT.

The V call is TRBV7-9, the J call TRBJ1-1, with D uncertain. Germline assignment: CDR1 SEHNR and CDR2 FQNEAQ (reference sequence). This CDR3 comprises 14 residues. V lost 0 bases, J lost 5 bases, and 10 bases lay in between. DNA of the CDR3: TGTGCCAGCAGCTTAGCGGTCCGGTCGACTGAAGCTTTCTTT. This encodes CASSLAVRSTEAFF.

CDR3 nucleotide sequence: TGTGCCAGCAGTTACTCGGGGACTAGCTTTCTGTACGAGCAGTACTTC. Amino acid sequence: CASSYSGTSFLYEQYF. V gene TRBV6-5 combines with J gene TRBJ2-7; 9 bases map to TRBD2. The CDR3 consists of 16 residues. The J segment lost 4 bases and the V segment lost 0 bases, leaving 7 bases of the junction unmatched. Germline values: CDR1 MNHEY, CDR2 SVGAGI.

V usage is TRBV9 and J usage is TRBJ1-5; 11 bases match TRBD1. Germline V CDR1 and CDR2: SGDLS, YYNGEE. With 0 bases clipped from V and 7 bases from J, the junction kept 6 bases outside the gene matches. This CDR3 spans 16 amino acids. The CDR3 here is CASSVDLGTGGQPQHF. CDR3 in DNA: TGTGCCAGCAGCGTAGATCTGGGGACAGGGGGGCAGCCCCAGCATTTT.